This T cell receptor beta chain came from a study of blood T cell repertoires in COVID-19 (TCRdb year 2020). Turning to the overall study: Samples from collaborators originated in the United States, Italy and Spain and spanned both the acute and convalescent phases of COVID-19. The prospective study material was composed of cDNA or gDNA derived from T cells, B-cell-depleted T cells, or PBMCs. Subjects who had been exposed to COVID-19, were actively infected with it, or had recovered from it provided the deeply sampled blood TCRbeta repertoires that made up the dataset. The repertoires were released in a freely available public database meant as a resource for research on the immune response to SARS-CoV-2. The samples were drawn from the first 160 participants of the ongoing ImmuneRACE study and from 1,254 subjects provided by 6 global collaborators. A de-identified subject ID, COVID-19 status, age in years and sex were almost always included in the sample metadata. Where available, HLA class I and class II types were taken from metadata supplied by the sample provider and were not determined by assay-based typing. Here is what the overall study found, with its caveats: How much clinical and demographic metadata was included differed by source and by participant, and the metadata was provided uncurated.

There are 15 amino acids in the CDR3, from cysteine to phenylalanine inclusive. The entry retains the CDR3 DNA only, 45 bases that are in frame from base 1. Sequences MGHRA (CDR1) and YSYEKL (CDR2) are obtained from the germline V gene. Trimming at the junction amounts to 0 bases on V and 12 bases on J, and the germline ends lie 17 bases apart. The immunoSEQ Assay, a bias-controlled multiplex PCR, was used to amplify TCRbeta CDR3 regions from genomic DNA. The study's own analysis went as follows. Nucleated cell counts per sample were estimated from amplification of reference gene primers within the assay. To quantify the absolute abundance of each unique TCRbeta CDR3 rearrangement, sequence reads were collapsed and filtered. For each sample, productive Simpson clonality was calculated by taking the square root of Simpson's diversity index across productive rearrangements. The table comes from immuneACCESS by way of TCRdb, which keeps in-frame sequences with V and J called. Part of the clones is missing from these tables; in studies checked, under half for an unresolved V gene and the rest for unknown reasons. The V and J calls and clone size are taken from that table; D and trimming were inferred from the DNA. For this sample there are around 60,000 clones; 84% appear just once. The ten most abundant clones make up 5.5% to 6% of the sample.

This clone was observed once. Its antigen is unknown. Base-call qualities are not available, and no considerably larger clone is one nucleotide away. Whole blood was collected in K2EDTA tubes by collaborating institutions according to the institutions' own protocols. For TCRbeta analysis, collaborator samples were shipped as frozen whole blood, as isolated PBMCs, or as DNA extracted from either sample type. The V and J genes are TRBV4-1 and TRBJ1-4; no D gene call is confident. The source of this sequence is a woman in her sixties with acute or convalescent COVID-19. The material sequenced was peripheral blood. In nucleotide form, the sequence is TGCGCCAGCAGCCAAGATGGAAACGCCCCGAGGGAACTGTTTTTT. This is translated as CASSQDGNAPRELFF.